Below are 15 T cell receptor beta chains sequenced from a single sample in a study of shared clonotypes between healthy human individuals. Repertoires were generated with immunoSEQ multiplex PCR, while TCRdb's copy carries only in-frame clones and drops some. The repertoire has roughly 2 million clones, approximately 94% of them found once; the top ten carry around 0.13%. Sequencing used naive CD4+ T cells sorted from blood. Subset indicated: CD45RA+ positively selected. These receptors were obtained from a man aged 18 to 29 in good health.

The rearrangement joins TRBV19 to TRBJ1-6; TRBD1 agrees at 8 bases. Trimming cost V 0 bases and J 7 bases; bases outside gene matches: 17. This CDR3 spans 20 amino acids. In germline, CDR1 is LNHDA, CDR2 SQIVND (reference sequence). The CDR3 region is CASSIDLSRAGQGRNSPLHF. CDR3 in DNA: TGTGCCAGTAGTATAGATCTATCTCGGGCCGGACAGGGAAGGAATTCACCCCTCCACTTT. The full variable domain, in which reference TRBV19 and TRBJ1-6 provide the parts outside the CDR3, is DGGITQSPKYLFRKEGQNVTLSCEQNLNHDAMYWYRQDPGQGLRLIYYSQIVNDFQKGDIAEGYSVSREKKESFPLTVTSAQKNPTAFYLCASSIDLSRAGQGRNSPLHFGNGTRLTVT.

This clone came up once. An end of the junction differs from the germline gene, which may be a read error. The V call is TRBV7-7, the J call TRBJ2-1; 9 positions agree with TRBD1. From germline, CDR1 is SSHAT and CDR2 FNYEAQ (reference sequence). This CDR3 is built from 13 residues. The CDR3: CASSQDRGDEQFF. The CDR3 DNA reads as TGTGCTAGCAGCCAGGACAGGGGCGATGAGCAGTTCTTC.

CDR3 bases: TGCGCCAGCAGCTTGGGGGGCGCTGAGGGAGAGACCCAGTACTTC. This gives the protein CASSLGGAEGETQYF. The rearrangement joins TRBV5-1 to TRBJ2-5; perhaps D is TRBD1 or TRBD2 (5 bases each). This CDR3 is 15 amino acids long. V dropped 0 bases and J dropped 4 bases, with 13 bases sitting between them. Germline values: CDR1 SGHRS, CDR2 YFSETQ. Based on the CDR3 plus reference TRBV5-1 and TRBJ2-5, the full variable domain is KAGVTQTPRYLIKTRGQQVTLSCSPISGHRSVSWYQQTPGQGLQFLFEYFSETQRNKGNFPGRFSGRQFSNSRSEMNVSTLELGDSALYLCASSLGGAEGETQYFGPGTRLLVL.

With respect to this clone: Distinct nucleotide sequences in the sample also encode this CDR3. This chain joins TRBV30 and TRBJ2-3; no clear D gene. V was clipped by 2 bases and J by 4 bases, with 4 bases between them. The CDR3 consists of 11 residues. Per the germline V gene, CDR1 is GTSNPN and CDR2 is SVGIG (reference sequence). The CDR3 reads CAWSIPDTQYF. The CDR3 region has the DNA TGTGCCTGGAGTATCCCAGATACGCAGTATTTT.

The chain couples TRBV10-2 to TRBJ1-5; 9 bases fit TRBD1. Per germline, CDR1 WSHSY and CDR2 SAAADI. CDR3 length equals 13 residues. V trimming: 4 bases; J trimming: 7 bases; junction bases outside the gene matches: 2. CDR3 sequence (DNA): TGCGCCAGCAGTGGGACAGGGGAACAGCCCCAGCATTTT. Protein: CASSGTGEQPQHF.

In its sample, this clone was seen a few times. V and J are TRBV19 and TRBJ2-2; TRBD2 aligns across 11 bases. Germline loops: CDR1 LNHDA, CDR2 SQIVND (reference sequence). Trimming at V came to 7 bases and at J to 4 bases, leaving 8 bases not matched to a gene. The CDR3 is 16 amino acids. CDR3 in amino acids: CASKGGLAVFTGELFF. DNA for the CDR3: TGTGCCAGTAAAGGGGGACTAGCGGTTTTCACCGGGGAGCTGTTTTTT.

The CDR3 loop is CASSSGGTLHF. Here the CDR3 DNA reads TGTGCCAGCAGCTCCGGGGGTACCCTCCACTTT. This chain connects TRBV9 to TRBJ1-6; TRBD1 is a possible D gene (5 bases). CDR1 and CDR2 from the germline V gene are SGDLS and YYNGEE. Trimming shortened V by 4 bases and J by 14 bases, and 10 bases separated the two germline ends. The CDR3 spans 11 residues.

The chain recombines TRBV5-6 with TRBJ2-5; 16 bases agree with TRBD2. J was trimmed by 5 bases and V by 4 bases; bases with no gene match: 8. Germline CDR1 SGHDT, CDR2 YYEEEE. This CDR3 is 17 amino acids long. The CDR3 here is CASSEGLAGGPRETQYF. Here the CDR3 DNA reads TGTGCCAGCAGCGAGGGACTAGCGGGAGGGCCAAGGGAGACCCAGTACTTC.

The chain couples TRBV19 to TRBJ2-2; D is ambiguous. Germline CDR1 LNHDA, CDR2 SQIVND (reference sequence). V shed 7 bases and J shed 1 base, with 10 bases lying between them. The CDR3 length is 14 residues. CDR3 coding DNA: TGTGCCAGTAAGCTGGCGCAGAACACCGGGGAGCTGTTTTTT. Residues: CASKLAQNTGELFF.

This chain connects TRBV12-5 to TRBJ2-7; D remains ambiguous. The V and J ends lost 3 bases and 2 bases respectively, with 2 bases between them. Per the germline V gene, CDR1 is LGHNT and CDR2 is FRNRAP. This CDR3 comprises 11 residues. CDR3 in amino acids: CASGFAYEQYF. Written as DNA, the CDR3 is TGTGCTAGTGGTTTCGCCTACGAGCAGTACTTC.

The CDR3 bases are TGTGCCAGCAGTCGTTGGGGCGATGGACAGGCATCAGGTCAGCCCCAGCATTTT. This translates into CASSRWGDGQASGQPQHF. The chain links TRBV11-2 to TRBJ1-5; 7 positions agree with TRBD1. In germline, CDR1 is SGHAT, CDR2 FQNNGV. The CDR3 spans 18 residues. Trimming took 6 bases from V and 6 from J; bases not matched to a gene: 20. The full variable domain, in which reference TRBV11-2 and TRBJ1-5 provide the parts outside the CDR3, is EAGVAQSPRYKIIEKRQSVAFWCNPISGHATLYWYQQILGQGPKLLIQFQNNGVVDDSQLPKDRFSAERLKGVDSTLKIQPAKLEDSAVYLCASSRWGDGQASGQPQHFGDGTRLSIL.

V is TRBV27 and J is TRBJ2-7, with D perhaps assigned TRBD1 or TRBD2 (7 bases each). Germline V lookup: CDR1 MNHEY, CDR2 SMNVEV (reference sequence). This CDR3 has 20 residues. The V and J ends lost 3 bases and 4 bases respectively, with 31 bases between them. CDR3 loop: CASSFRGQVYLAEGVYEQYF. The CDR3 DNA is TGTGCCAGCAGTTTTCGAGGACAGGTTTATCTAGCGGAAGGAGTATACGAGCAGTACTTC.

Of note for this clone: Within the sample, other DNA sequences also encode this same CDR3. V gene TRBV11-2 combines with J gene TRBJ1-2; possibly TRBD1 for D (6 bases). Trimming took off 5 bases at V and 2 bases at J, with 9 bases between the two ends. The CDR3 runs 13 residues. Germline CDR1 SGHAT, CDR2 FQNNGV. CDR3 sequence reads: CASSPGQNYGYTF. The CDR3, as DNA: TGTGCCAGCAGCCCGGGACAAAACTATGGCTACACCTTC.

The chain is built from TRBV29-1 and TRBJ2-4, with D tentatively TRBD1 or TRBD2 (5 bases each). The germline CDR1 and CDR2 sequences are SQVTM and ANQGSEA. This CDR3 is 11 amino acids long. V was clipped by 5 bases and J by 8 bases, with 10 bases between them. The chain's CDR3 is CSVRGTDIQYF. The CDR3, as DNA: TGCAGCGTTCGAGGGACGGACATTCAGTACTTC.

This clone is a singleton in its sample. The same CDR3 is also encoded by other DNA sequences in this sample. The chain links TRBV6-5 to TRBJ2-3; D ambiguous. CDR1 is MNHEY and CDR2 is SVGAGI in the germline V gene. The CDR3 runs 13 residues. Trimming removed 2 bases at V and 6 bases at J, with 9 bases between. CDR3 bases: TGTGCCAGCAGTTACGGCCAGACGGATACGCAGTATTTT. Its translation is CASSYGQTDTQYF.